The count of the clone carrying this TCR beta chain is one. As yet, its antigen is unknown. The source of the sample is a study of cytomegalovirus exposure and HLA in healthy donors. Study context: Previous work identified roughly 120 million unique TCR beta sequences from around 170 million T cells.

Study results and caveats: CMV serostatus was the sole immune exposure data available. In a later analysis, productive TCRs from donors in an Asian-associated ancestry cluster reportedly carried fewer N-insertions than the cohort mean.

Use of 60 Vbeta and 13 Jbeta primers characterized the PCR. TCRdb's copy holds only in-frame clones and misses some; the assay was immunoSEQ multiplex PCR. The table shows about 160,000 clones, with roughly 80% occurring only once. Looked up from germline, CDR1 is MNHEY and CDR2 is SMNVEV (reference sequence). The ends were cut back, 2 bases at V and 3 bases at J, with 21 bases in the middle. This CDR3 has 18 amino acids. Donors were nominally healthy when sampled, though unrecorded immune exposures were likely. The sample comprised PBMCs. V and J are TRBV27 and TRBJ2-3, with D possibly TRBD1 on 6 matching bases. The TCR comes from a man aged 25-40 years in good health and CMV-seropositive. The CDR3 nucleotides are TGTGCCAGCAGTTTACGGGCAACAGGGTCGACGTCGACAGATACGCAGTATTTT. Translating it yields CASSLRATGSTSTDTQYF.